A selection of T cell receptor beta chains follows, all from one sample in a study of T and B cells in COVID-19 patients. TCRdb processed the multiplex PCR reads anew with MiXCR; each CDR3 protein has one entry. The table shows thousands of distinct CDR3 sequences, with approximately 25% occurring only once. Sample: blood. The source is a human donor with active COVID-19. Each CDR3 is given with its conserved first and last residue. The D gene is left open where the match is weak. Only some rows state a clone size, as once, few, many or a class for expanded clones.

clone size	D gene	V gene	J gene	CDR3 DNA	CDR3 protein
.	.	TRBV6-1	TRBJ2-1	TGTGCCAGCGGACAAGGGCCAGAGGACTACTCCTACAATGAGCAGTTCTTC	CASGQGPEDYSYNEQFF
.	.	TRBV5-6	TRBJ2-7	TGTGCCAGCCTTCCTGGAAGGGGCTCCTACGAGCAGTACTTC	CASLPGRGSYEQYF
.	.	TRBV18	TRBJ1-1	TGTGCCAGCTCACCTCAGGAAGTACGCTACACTGAAGCTTTCTTT	CASSPQEVRYTEAFF
medium-sized	.	TRBV6-5	TRBJ2-3	TGTGCCAGCAGTAGGCCAGGGGTGGCAGATACGCAGTATTTT	CASSRPGVADTQYF
medium-sized	TRBD2	TRBV6-5	TRBJ2-1	TGTGCCAGCAGAGCACTGGGCCAGCGGGGATACAATGAGCAGTTCTTC	CASRALGQRGYNEQFF
.	TRBD2	TRBV27	TRBJ2-1	TGTGCCAGCAGTACCCCCCGAGCGGGAGAAGGCAATGAGCAGTTCTTC	CASSTPRAGEGNEQFF
medium-sized	.	TRBV29-1	TRBJ1-2	TGCAGCGTTGGACAAAGCCATGGCTACACCTTC	CSVGQSHGYTF
.	.	TRBV18	TRBJ1-5	TGTGCCACCGGGGAGGGGATGGATCAGCCCCAGCATTTT	CATGEGMDQPQHF
medium-sized	TRBD2	TRBV11-1	TRBJ2-2	TGTGCCAGCAGTCCCTGGGAGGGGAATACCGGGGAGCTGTTTTTT	CASSPWEGNTGELFF
once	TRBD2	TRBV2	TRBJ2-3	TGTGCCAGCAGTGTCCGGGAGGAAACAGATACGCAGTATTTT	CASSVREETDTQYF
.	.	TRBV10-3	TRBJ1-3	TGTGCCATCAGTCAGGGGTCCTCTGGAAACACCATATATTTT	CAISQGSSGNTIYF
medium-sized	TRBD2	TRBV27	TRBJ2-5	TGTGCCAGCAGTTCTCACTCTAGCGGGAGTAGAGAGACCCAGTACTTC	CASSSHSSGSRETQYF
.	TRBD1	TRBV20-1	TRBJ1-2	TGCAGTGCTGGGGTGACAGGGTTAGGACATGGCTACACCTTC	CSAGVTGLGHGYTF
few	.	TRBV27	TRBJ1-5	TGTGCCAGCAGTCCCCCAGGGGGCAATCAGCCCCAGCATTTT	CASSPPGGNQPQHF
.	.	TRBV28	TRBJ2-1	TGTGCCAGCGGAAGCATCAGGGTAACCTACAATGAGCAGTTCTTC	CASGSIRVTYNEQFF
.	.	TRBV7-9	TRBJ1-2	TGTGCCAGCAGCTTAGGATGGGGCAGAGCTAACTATGGCTACACCTTC	CASSLGWGRANYGYTF
medium-sized	TRBD1	TRBV18	TRBJ1-6	TGTGCCAGCTTCTCGGGACAGGGCGCACCCCTCCACTTT	CASFSGQGAPLHF
.	.	TRBV28	TRBJ2-2	TGTGCCACTTATCCTTGGGGGGCGAACACCGGGGAGCTGTTTTTT	CATYPWGANTGELFF
.	.	TRBV5-1	TRBJ1-5	TGCGCCAGCAGCTTGAGGGGCAATCAGCCCCAGCATTTT	CASSLRGNQPQHF
medium-sized	.	TRBV10-3	TRBJ2-5	TGTGCCATCAGTGATGCCGGGACAAGAGAGACCCAGTACTTC	CAISDAGTRETQYF
medium-sized	.	TRBV19	TRBJ2-5	TGTGCCAGTAGTCTAGGTGAGACCCAGTACTTC	CASSLGETQYF
.	.	TRBV5-6	TRBJ2-1	TGTGCCAGCAGCTACACTTCCGGGTCTTCCGGTGTCAATGAGCAGTTCTTC	CASSYTSGSSGVNEQFF
.	TRBD2	TRBV20-1	TRBJ2-7	TGCAGGTCAAAGCGGGAGGGCTCCTACGAGCAGTACTTC	CRSKREGSYEQYF
medium-sized	.	TRBV5-4	TRBJ2-4	TGTGCCAGCAGCTGGGACGGACTAGCCAAAAACATTCAGTACTTC	CASSWDGLAKNIQYF
few	.	TRBV20-1	TRBJ2-7	TGCAGTGCTAGGGAACAAGTAAACGAGCAGTACTTC	CSAREQVNEQYF
.	.	TRBV20-1	TRBJ2-3	TGCAGTGCTTCTTGGGACGCCGAGACAGATACGCAGTATTTT	CSASWDAETDTQYF
.	.	TRBV7-9	TRBJ2-7	TGTGCCAGCAGCCTTCGATCCTACGAGCAGTACTTC	CASSLRSYEQYF
medium-sized	.	TRBV12-3/TRBV12-4	TRBJ2-3	TGTGCCAGCAGTCCAAGCGGGAGCACAGATACGCAGTATTTT	CASSPSGSTDTQYF
.	TRBD1	TRBV20-1	TRBJ1-4	TGCAGTGCTAGACACCCGGGACAGTCTAATGAAAAACTGTTTTTT	CSARHPGQSNEKLFF
.	TRBD2	TRBV12-3/TRBV12-4	TRBJ2-2	TGTGCCAGCGGGGGGTTGCGGGAGGGCGGGGAGCTGTTTTTT	CASGGLREGGELFF
few	.	TRBV12-3/TRBV12-4	TRBJ1-1	TGTGCCAGCAGTTGGGCAGGGGATAGTGCTTCTGAAGCTTTCTTT	CASSWAGDSASEAFF
medium-sized	TRBD1	TRBV19	TRBJ1-1	TGTGCCAGTAGTTCCGACAGGGGAACTGAAGCTTTCTTT	CASSSDRGTEAFF
few	.	TRBV6-6	TRBJ1-1	TGTGCCAGCACAGGGGCCACTGAAGCTTTCTTT	CASTGATEAFF
medium-sized	TRBD1	TRBV6-5	TRBJ1-2	TGTGCCAGCAGCAGGACAGGTGATGGCTACACCTTC	CASSRTGDGYTF
.	.	TRBV28	TRBJ1-5	TGTGCCAGCAGGCAGCAGGGCTACCAGCCCCAGCATTTT	CASRQQGYQPQHF
medium-sized	TRBD1	TRBV19	TRBJ1-2	TGTGCCAGTAGTATGAAGTCAGGGGGCCTCTATGGCTACACCTTC	CASSMKSGGLYGYTF
few	.	TRBV5-3	TRBJ2-1	TGCGCCAGCAGCTTGGTGAGTGGTGGTAAGGTGCAGTTCTTC	CASSLVSGGKVQFF
medium-sized	.	TRBV18	TRBJ2-2	TGTGCCAGCTCACCCAGCACCGGGGAGCTGTTTTTT	CASSPSTGELFF
medium-sized	.	TRBV6-2/TRBV6-3	TRBJ2-2	TGTGCCAGCAGTTACCCTCGGGTAATAACCGGGGAGCTGTTTTTT	CASSYPRVITGELFF
.	.	TRBV5-1	TRBJ2-1	TGCGCCAGCAGCTTGGCCTATAGTTCCAATGAGCAGTTCTTC	CASSLAYSSNEQFF
few	.	TRBV5-1	TRBJ2-2	TGCGCCAGCATTCTCGGACTACCGAACTCGAACACCGGGGAGCTGTTTTTT	CASILGLPNSNTGELFF
medium-sized	TRBD2	TRBV13	TRBJ2-7	TGTGCCAGCAACATCGGACTAGCGGGACGAGGGCAGTACTTC	CASNIGLAGRGQYF
medium-sized	TRBD2	TRBV5-3	TRBJ2-7	TGTGCCAGAAGCTTGGTCCTAGCGGGCTACGAGCAGTACTTC	CARSLVLAGYEQYF
medium-sized	.	TRBV6-6	TRBJ1-4	TGTGCCAGCAGGCTACCGTCGGAGGAAAAACTGTTTTTT	CASRLPSEEKLFF